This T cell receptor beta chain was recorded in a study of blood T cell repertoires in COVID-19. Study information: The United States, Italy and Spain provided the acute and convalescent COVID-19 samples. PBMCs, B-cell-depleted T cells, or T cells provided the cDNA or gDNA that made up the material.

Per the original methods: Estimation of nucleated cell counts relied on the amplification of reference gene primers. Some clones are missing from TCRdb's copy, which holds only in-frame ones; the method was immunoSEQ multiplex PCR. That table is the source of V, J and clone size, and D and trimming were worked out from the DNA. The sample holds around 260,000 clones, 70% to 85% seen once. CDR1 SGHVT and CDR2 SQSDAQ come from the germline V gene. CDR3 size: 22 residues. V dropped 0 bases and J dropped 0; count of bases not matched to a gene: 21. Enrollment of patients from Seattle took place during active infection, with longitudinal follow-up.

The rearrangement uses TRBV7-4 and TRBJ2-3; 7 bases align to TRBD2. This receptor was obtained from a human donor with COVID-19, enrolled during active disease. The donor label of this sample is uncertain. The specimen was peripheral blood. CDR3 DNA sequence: TGTGCCAGCAGCTTAGCTTCGTTCAATAGGGCACATGCGGGAGTCAGCACAGATACGCAGTATTTT. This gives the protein CASSLASFNRAHAGVSTDTQYF.